This T cell receptor (beta chain) was identified in a study of cytomegalovirus exposure and HLA in healthy donors. Study overall: According to later analysis, the same platform produced the 90 to 150 validation and several hundred first-cohort repertoires.

A remark on this clone: Its antigen is unidentified.

A 120-subject validation cohort, separate from the roughly 680-subject first cohort, supplied the donors. The method was immunoSEQ multiplex PCR; TCRdb's version includes in-frame clones alone and lacks a portion of them. The table has approximately 160,000 clones, roughly 89% seen once. The study, taken as a whole, reports: Altogether, some 170 TCR beta chains were recorded as cytomegalovirus-associated. Despite most TCR sequences being rare, some public TCRs occurred in many donors.

The sequence was obtained from a woman under 30 in good health and CMV-seropositive. Source material: PBMCs.

The CDR3 bases are TGTGCCAGCTCACCCGGGCGGGCCAATGAGCAGTTCTTC. It encodes CASSPGRANEQFF. This sequence joins TRBV18 and TRBJ2-1, with D perhaps TRBD2 (5 bases). Per the germline V gene, CDR1 is KGHSH and CDR2 is LQKENI. V lost 3 bases and J 6 bases, leaving 9 bases between the germline ends. The CDR3 spans 13 residues. Drawing the rest from reference TRBV18 and TRBJ2-1, the complete variable domain is NAGVMQNPRHLVRRRGQEARLRCSPMKGHSHVYWYRQLPEEGLKFMVYLQKENIIDESGMPKERFSAEFPKEGPSILRIQQVVRGDSAAYFCASSPGRANEQFFGPGTRLTVL.